These T cell receptor beta chains were read from a single sample in a study of blood T cell repertoires in COVID-19. Assay used: immunoSEQ multiplex PCR; TCRdb lists only in-frame clones, some missing. The table records roughly 100,000 clones, 87% of them present only once. The source material was peripheral blood. The receptors were sampled from a human donor in a cohort sampled during active COVID-19. CDR3s leave out the opening cysteine and the closing phenylalanine or tryptophan. A D gene is named only where the DNA matches it firmly.

CDR3 | V | D
ASTPRVGAGETQY | TRBV25-1 | NA
ASSPSGLAAYEQY | TRBV7-2 | TRBD2
ASSLTSLDIQY | TRBV7-3 | NA
ASSLGGNPYNEQF | TRBV7-3 | NA
ASRRLAGDYEQY | TRBV6-4 | TRBD2
ASSLDGAQPQH | TRBV5-5 | NA
ASKVEDRGNQPQH | TRBV19 | TRBD1
ASSQGPVLSEQY | TRBV4-1 | NA
ASCLSRDIYEQY | TRBV2 | NA
ASSSQGAYTEAF | TRBV6-2/TRBV6-3 | NA
ASSQEQPYLAGGSNTGELF | TRBV4-3 | TRBD2
SVSQVNQPQH | TRBV29-1 | NA
ASSPSSGQDTQY | TRBV6-6 | NA
ASSSLAGDSYEQY | TRBV5-1 | TRBD2
ASSILGEGIGVLT | TRBV2 | TRBD2
ASSPDRSGAKNIQY | TRBV18 | TRBD1
ASSLLGQRGYT | TRBV6-5 | NA
ASSYSIQVEIGYT | TRBV6-5 | NA
ASSWGTGENQPQH | TRBV5-1 | TRBD1
ASSSATVTYEQY | TRBV6-6 | NA
SASSLAFPYEQY | TRBV20-1 | NA
ASSFQGPGNTEAF | TRBV5-1 | NA
ASSIVGGPNSYEQY | TRBV19 | NA
ASREGSSYNEQF | TRBV6-5 | NA
AIGPEQF | TRBV10-3 | NA
ASSLLSRGMNTEAF | TRBV7-3 | NA
ASSQGTSGSGETQY | TRBV14 | TRBD2
ASSYSGGVTEAF | TRBV6-5 | NA
ASSSSGGADTQY | TRBV7-9 | TRBD2
ASSLSQLATGSYEQY | TRBV4-1 | TRBD2
ASSLFGQGDIRQY | TRBV5-4 | TRBD1
ASSPDRGSYEQY | TRBV18 | TRBD1
ASSTQGTEAF | TRBV3-1/TRBV3-2 | NA